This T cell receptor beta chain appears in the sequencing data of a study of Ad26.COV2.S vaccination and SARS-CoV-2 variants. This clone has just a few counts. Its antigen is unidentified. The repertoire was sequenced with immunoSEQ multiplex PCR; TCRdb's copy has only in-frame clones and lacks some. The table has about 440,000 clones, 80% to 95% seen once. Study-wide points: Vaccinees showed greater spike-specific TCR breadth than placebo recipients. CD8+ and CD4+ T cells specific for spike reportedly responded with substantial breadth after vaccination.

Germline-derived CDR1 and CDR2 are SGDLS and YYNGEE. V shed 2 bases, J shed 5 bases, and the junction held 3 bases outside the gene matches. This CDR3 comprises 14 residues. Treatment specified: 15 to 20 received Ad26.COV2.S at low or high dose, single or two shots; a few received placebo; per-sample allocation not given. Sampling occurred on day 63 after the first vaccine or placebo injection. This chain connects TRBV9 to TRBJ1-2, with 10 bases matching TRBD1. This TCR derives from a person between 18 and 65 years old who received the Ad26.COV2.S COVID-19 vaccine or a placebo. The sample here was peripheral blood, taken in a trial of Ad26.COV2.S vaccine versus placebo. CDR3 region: CASSVGTGAYGYTF. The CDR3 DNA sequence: TGTGCCAGCAGCGTCGGGACAGGGGCTTATGGCTACACCTTC.